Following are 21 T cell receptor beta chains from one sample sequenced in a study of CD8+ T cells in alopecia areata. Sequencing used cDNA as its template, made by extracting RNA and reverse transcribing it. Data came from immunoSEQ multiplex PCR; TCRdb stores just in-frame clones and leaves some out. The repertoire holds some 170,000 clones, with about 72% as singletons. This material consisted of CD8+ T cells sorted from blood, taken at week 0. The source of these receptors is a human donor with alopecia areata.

CDR3 nucleotides: TGTGCCAGCAGCCTAAAAACGGGGGGGACCACTGAAGCTTTCTTT. Translating it yields CASSLKTGGTTEAFF. V is TRBV7-9 and J is TRBJ1-1, with D possibly matching TRBD1 (5 bases). Trimming stripped 5 bases from V and 4 bases from J, with 17 bases between. The CDR3 is 15 residues long. In germline, CDR1 is SEHNR, CDR2 FQNEAQ (reference sequence).

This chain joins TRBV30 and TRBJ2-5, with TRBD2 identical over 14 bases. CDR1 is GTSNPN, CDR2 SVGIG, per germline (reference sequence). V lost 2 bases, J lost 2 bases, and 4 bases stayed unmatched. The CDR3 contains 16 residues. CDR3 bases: TGTGCCTGGAGTACGGGACTAGCGGGGGAACAAGAGACCCAGTACTTC. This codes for CAWSTGLAGEQETQYF.

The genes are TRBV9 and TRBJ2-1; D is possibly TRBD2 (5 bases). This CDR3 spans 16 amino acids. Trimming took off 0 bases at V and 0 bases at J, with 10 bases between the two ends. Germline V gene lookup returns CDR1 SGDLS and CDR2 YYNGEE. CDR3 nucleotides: TGTGCCAGCAGCGTAGATGGGGAGAGCTCCTACAATGAGCAGTTCTTC. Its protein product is CASSVDGESSYNEQFF.

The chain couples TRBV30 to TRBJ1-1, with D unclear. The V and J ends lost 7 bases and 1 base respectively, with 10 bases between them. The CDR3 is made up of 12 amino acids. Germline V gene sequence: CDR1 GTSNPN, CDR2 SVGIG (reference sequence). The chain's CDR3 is CASAPGNTEAFF. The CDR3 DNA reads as TGTGCCTCCGCCCCAGGGAACACTGAAGCTTTCTTT.

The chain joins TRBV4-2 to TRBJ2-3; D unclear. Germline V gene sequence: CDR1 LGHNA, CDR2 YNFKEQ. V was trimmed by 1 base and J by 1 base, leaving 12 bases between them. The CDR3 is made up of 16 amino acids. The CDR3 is CASSQVEVIGTDTQYF. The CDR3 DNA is TGTGCCAGCAGCCAAGTCGAGGTCATTGGCACAGATACGCAGTATTTT.

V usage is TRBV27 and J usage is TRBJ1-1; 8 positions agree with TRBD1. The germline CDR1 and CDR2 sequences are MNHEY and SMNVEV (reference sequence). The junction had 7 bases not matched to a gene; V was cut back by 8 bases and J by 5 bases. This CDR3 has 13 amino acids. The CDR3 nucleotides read TGTGCCAGCCACCGGACAGGGAGGACTGAAGCTTTCTTT. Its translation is CASHRTGRTEAFF.

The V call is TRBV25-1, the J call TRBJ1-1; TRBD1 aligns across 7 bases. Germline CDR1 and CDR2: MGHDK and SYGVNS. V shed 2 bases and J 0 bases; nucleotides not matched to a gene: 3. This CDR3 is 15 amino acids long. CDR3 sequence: CASSERGHLNTEAFF. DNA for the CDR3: TGTGCCAGCAGTGAAAGGGGGCATTTGAACACTGAAGCTTTCTTT.

CDR3 coding DNA: TGCAGCGTTGCAGGGGGCGATGGCTACACCTTC. Protein sequence: CSVAGGDGYTF. The chain uses TRBV29-1 and TRBJ1-2; TRBD1 matches 8 bases. Unmatched junction bases numbered 1, after V lost 4 bases and J lost 6 bases. Germline lookup yields CDR1 SQVTM and CDR2 ANQGSEA. The CDR3 contains 11 residues.

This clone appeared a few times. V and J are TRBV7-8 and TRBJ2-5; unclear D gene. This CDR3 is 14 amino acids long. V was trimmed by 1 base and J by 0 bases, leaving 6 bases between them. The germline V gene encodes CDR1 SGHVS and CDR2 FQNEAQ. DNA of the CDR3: TGTGCCAGCAGCTTAGAGTGGAACCAAGAGACCCAGTACTTC. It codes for CASSLEWNQETQYF.

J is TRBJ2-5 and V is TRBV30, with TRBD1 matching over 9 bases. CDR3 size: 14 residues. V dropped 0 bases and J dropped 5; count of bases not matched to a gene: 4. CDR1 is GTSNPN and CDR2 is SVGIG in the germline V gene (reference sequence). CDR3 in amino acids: CAWSVGQGRETQYF. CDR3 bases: TGTGCCTGGAGTGTGGGACAGGGCCGCGAGACCCAGTACTTC.

In DNA, the CDR3 is TGTGCCAGCAGCGTGACAGGGGGTAACACTGAAGCTTTCTTT. Protein product: CASSVTGGNTEAFF. V and J are TRBV7-3 and TRBJ1-1; the match to TRBD1 covers 9 bases. The CDR3 consists of 14 residues. From germline, CDR1 is SGHTA and CDR2 FQGTGA. J gave up 2 bases and V 5 bases, and 3 bases lay outside the gene matches.

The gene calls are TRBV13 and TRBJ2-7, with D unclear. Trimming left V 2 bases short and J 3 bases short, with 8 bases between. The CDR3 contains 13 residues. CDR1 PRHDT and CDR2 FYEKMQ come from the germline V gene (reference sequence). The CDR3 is CASSLRRIYEQYF. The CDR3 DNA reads TGTGCCAGCAGCTTACGCCGGATCTACGAGCAGTACTTC.

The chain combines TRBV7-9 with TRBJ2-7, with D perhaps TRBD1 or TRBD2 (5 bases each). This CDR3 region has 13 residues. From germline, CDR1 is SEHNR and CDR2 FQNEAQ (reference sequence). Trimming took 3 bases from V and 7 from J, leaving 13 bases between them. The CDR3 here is CASSLGTQSEQYF. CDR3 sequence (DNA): TGTGCCAGCAGCTTGGGGACGCAATCAGAGCAGTACTTC.

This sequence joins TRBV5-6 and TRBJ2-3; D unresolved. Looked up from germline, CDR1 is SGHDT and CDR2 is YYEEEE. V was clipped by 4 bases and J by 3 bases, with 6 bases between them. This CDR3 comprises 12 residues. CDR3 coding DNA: TGTGCCAGCAGCATAGGAACAGATACGCAGTATTTT. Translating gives CASSIGTDTQYF.

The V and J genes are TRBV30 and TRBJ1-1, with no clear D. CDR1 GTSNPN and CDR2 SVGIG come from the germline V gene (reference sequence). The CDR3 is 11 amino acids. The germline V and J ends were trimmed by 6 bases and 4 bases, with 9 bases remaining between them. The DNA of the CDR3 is TGTGCCTGCGACCTAGCCACTGAAGCTTTCTTT. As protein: CACDLATEAFF.

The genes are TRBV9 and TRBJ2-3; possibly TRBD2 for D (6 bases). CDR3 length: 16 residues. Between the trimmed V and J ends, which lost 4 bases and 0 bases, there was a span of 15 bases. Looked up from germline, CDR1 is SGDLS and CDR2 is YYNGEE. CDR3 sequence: CASSPWAGSSTDTQYF. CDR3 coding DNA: TGTGCCAGCAGCCCCTGGGCGGGAAGTAGCACAGATACGCAGTATTTT.

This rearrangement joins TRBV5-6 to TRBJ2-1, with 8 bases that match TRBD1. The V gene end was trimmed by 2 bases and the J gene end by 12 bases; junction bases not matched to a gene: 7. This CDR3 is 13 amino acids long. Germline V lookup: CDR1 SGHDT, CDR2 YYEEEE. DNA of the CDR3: TGTGCCAGCAGCTTAGGGAGACAGGGGTTGCAGTTCTTC. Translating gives CASSLGRQGLQFF.

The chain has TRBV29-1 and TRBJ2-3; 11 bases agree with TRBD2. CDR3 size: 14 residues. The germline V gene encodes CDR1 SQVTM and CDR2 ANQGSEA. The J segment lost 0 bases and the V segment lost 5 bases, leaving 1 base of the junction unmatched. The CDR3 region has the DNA TGCAGCGTTACTAGCGGGGGTAGCACAGATACGCAGTATTTT. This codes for CSVTSGGSTDTQYF.

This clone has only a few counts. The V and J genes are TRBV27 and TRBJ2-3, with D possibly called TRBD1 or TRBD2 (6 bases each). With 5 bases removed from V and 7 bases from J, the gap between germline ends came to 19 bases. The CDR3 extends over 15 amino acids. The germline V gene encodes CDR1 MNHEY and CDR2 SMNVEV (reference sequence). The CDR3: CASSPLGGPKNTQYF. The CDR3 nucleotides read TGTGCCAGCAGTCCTCTGGGGGGCCCTAAAAATACGCAGTATTTT.

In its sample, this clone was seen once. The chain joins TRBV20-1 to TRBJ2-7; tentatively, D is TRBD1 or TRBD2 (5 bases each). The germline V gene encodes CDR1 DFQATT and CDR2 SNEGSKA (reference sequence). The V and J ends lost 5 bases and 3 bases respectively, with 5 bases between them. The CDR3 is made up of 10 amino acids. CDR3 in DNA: TGCAGTGCTGGGGGCTACGAGCAGTACTTC. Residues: CSAGGYEQYF.

The CDR3 DNA sequence: TGTGCCAGCGCCTCCCGGGATTACCACACCGGGGAGCTGTTTTTT. Translated, it gives CASASRDYHTGELFF. The V and J genes are TRBV2 and TRBJ2-2; D perhaps matches TRBD2 (5 bases). CDR3 length: 15 amino acids. Between the trimmed V and J ends, which lost 8 bases and 3 bases, there was a span of 16 bases. In germline, CDR1 is SNHLY, CDR2 FYNNEI.